What follows describes a single TCR beta chain. Which antigen it targets is not known. It has no much larger one-base neighbor in the sample; base qualities were not kept. The immunoSEQ multiplex PCR assay was used to amplify the TCRB and TCRAD loci from a standardized quantity of quality-controlled genomic DNA. Amplicons spanned the V(D)J region at a length sufficient to cover the CDR3 and identify V and J genes. Through the commercial immunoSEQ service, the amplicons were sequenced on an Illumina platform. From the authors' description of their analysis: Primer bias and sequencing errors were corrected using previously described methods, and TCRAD and TCRB definitions followed the IMGT database. Repertoires were analysed with immunoSEQ Analyzer 3.0 and VDJTools, covering basic statistics, V/J segment usage, diversity estimates, rarefaction and pairwise overlap. Diversity was estimated using the Chao1, ChaoE, Efron-Thisted, Shannon and inverse Simpson indices, and was also estimated on datasets down-sampled to the size of the smallest sample. For repertoire overlap, CDR3 nucleotide sequence, V gene and J gene had to match strictly, and clustering was done by Jaccard-based multidimensional scaling. The source is immuneACCESS, and TCRdb retained only in-frame sequences with V and J called. Part of the clones is not carried over; for the studies checked, unresolved V genes explain less than half of this, and the remainder is unexplained. The V and J calls and the clone size are those of that table, but D and trimming were determined from the DNA. The sample table shows about 60,000 clones, and around 94% are seen once. The ten top clones hold almost 6% of the sample.

The data are from a study of human thymus T cells (dated by TCRdb to 2018 to 2020). Looking at the study overall: TCR alpha and beta repertoires from roughly eight infant thymus samples and a few related peripheral blood samples were characterized in the study. The cohort included a handful of male and a couple of female infants, with donor ages spanning 7 to 244 days.

Immunologically healthy infants undergoing open corrective cardiac surgery for congenital heart defects in Finland were used as donors. From four of the eight donors, a small aliquot of roughly 0.5-1 mL peripheral blood was collected during surgery. Genomic DNA from blood samples was extracted from all available leukocytes rather than from a fixed cell number. ACK lysis buffer was used to remove erythrocytes from the blood, and the remaining leukocytes were kept as pellets at -70 degrees C. Genomic DNA was extracted from frozen cell pellets with a QIAsymphony instrument. On the study overall, not on this receptor specifically: Thymus samples yielded on average around 800,000 unique TCRB clonotypes, compared with around 91,000 from blood samples. V and J gene segment usage appeared biased in both thymic and peripheral blood repertoires.

At the junction V is shortened by 0 bases and J by 2 bases, with 10 bases in between. CDR1 and CDR2, per the germline V gene, are MNHNS and SASEGT. The CDR3, from cysteine to phenylalanine, totals 15 residues. Just the 45-base CDR3 DNA is kept, in frame starting at base 1. The source material was blood. In this chain, TRBV6-1 is recombined with TRBJ2-5; TRBD2 is perhaps the D gene, given 6 matching bases. This TCR came from a boy younger than two with a congenital heart defect but otherwise immunologically healthy. The CDR3 loop reads CASSEARRVQETQYF. The sequenced DNA: TGTGCCAGCAGTGAAGCACGGAGGGTACAAGAGACCCAGTACTTC.